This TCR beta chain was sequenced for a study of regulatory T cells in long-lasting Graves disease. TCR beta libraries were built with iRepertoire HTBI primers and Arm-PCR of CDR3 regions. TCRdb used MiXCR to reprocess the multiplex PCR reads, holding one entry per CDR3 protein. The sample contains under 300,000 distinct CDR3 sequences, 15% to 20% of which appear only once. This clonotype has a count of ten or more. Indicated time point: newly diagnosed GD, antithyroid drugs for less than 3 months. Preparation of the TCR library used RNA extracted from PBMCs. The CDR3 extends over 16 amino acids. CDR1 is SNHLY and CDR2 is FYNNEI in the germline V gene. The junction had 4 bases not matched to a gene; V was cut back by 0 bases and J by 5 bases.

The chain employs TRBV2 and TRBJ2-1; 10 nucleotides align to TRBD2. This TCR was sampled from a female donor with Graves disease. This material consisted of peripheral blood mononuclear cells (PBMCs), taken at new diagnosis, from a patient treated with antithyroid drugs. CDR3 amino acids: CASSEALAGADNEQFF. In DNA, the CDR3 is TGTGCCAGCAGTGAAGCGCTAGCGGGAGCGGACAATGAGCAGTTCTTC. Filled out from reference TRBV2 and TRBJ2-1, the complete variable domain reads EPEVTQTPSHQVTQMGQEVILRCVPISNHLYFYWYRQILGQKVEFLVSFYNNEISEKSEIFDDQFSVERPDGSNFTLKIRSTKLEDSAMYFCASSEALAGADNEQFFGPGTRLTVL.